These 9 T cell receptor beta chains came from one sample sequenced in a study of T cells in Graves' hyperthyroidism and ophthalmopathy. The CDR3 regions of TCR beta were amplified from RNA transcripts. The HTBI primer set was used in a first-round RT-PCR of the TCR CDR3. Each CDR3 protein gets one entry after TCRdb re-called the multiplex PCR reads with MiXCR. The profile shows about 590,000 distinct CDR3 sequences, approximately 15% of them singletons. The sequenced sample consisted of blood. These receptors all come from a woman in her thirties with Graves' hyperthyroidism.

The chain couples TRBV7-2 to TRBJ2-7; D remains unclear. The CDR3 loop spans 14 amino acids. With 1 base removed from V and 6 bases from J, the gap between germline ends came to 13 bases. The germline gives CDR1 SGHTA, CDR2 FQGNSA. CDR3 residues: CASSLELEYGEQYF. The CDR3 nucleotides read TGTGCCAGCAGCTTAGAATTGGAGTATGGCGAGCAGTACTTC.

To note about this clonotype: A junction end diverges from the germline sequence, so it may reflect a read error. The V and J genes are TRBV12-3 or TRBV12-4 and TRBJ2-1, with 12 positions matching TRBD2. This CDR3 contains 16 residues. CDR3 amino acids: CARSLRLAGAYNEQFF. The CDR3 DNA sequence: TGTGCCCGCAGTCTCCGACTAGCGGGAGCCTACAATGAGCAGTTCTTC.

Comments on this clonotype: This may be a read error: a much more frequent sequence differs by one nucleotide. The chain couples TRBV27 to TRBJ2-2; a weak D match, TRBD2 (6 bases). The CDR3 runs 13 residues. Germline CDR1 and CDR2: MNHEY and SMNVEV (reference sequence). CDR3 loop: CASSTGLSGELLF. The CDR3 nucleotides are TGTGCCAGCAGTACGGGACTTTCCGGGGAGCTGCTTTTT.

This clonotype was picked up a small number of times. The V call is TRBV6-2 or TRBV6-3, the J call TRBJ1-2; no reliable D call. Trimming removed 4 bases from V and 4 bases from J, with 16 bases in between. Germline V gene data show CDR1 as MNHEY and CDR2 as SVGEGT. The CDR3 spans 15 residues. The CDR3: CASSFQVDSSYGYTF. DNA for the CDR3: TGTGCCAGCAGTTTCCAAGTCGACTCGTCCTATGGCTACACCTTC.

At least ten counts were recorded for this clonotype. V usage is TRBV2 and J usage is TRBJ2-7; weak D call: TRBD2 (6 bases). Per the germline V gene, CDR1 is SNHLY and CDR2 is FYNNEI. V shed 8 bases and J shed 1 base, with 12 bases lying between them. CDR3 size: 13 residues. The CDR3 loop is CASGSEGSYEQYF. The CDR3 region has the DNA TGTGCCAGCGGCTCGGAGGGGTCCTACGAGCAGTACTTC.

In this sample, this clonotype turned up many times. The V call is TRBV12-3 or TRBV12-4, the J call TRBJ1-1; possible D gene TRBD1, 5 bases. Trimming removed 6 bases from V and 3 bases from J, with 8 bases in between. CDR3 length: 12 residues. CDR3 sequence (DNA): TGTGCCAGCAGCCGACAGTACACTGAAGCTTTCTTT. Protein product: CASSRQYTEAFF.

This clonotype has a handful of counts. This sequence joins TRBV4-1 and TRBJ2-1, with 9 bases identical to TRBD1. Germline values: CDR1 MGHRA, CDR2 YSYEKL. This CDR3 has 15 amino acids. V was clipped by 3 bases and J by 10 bases; unmatched bases: 10. CDR3 DNA: TGCGCCAGCAGCCACGGGACAGGGTCCTACAGCGAGCAGTTCTTC. Its protein product is CASSHGTGSYSEQFF.

J is TRBJ1-2 and V is TRBV20-1; D not resolved. The germline V and J ends were trimmed by 5 bases and 8 bases, with 18 bases remaining between them. CDR1 is DFQATT, CDR2 SNEGSKA, per germline (reference sequence). The CDR3 is 13 residues long. CDR3 in amino acids: CSAGRQLEFGYTF. In DNA form, the CDR3 reads TGCAGTGCTGGCCGGCAGTTAGAATTCGGCTACACCTTC.

This clonotype was counted ten times or more. The V and J genes are TRBV11-2 and TRBJ2-2, with 7 bases aligning to TRBD1. This CDR3 comprises 15 residues. Germline V lookup: CDR1 SGHAT, CDR2 FQNNGV. The V segment lost 4 bases and the J segment 2 bases; nucleotides outside the gene matches: 4. CDR3 loop: CASSSGTVNTGELFF. CDR3 DNA: TGTGCCAGCAGCTCCGGGACAGTCAACACCGGGGAGCTGTTTTTT.